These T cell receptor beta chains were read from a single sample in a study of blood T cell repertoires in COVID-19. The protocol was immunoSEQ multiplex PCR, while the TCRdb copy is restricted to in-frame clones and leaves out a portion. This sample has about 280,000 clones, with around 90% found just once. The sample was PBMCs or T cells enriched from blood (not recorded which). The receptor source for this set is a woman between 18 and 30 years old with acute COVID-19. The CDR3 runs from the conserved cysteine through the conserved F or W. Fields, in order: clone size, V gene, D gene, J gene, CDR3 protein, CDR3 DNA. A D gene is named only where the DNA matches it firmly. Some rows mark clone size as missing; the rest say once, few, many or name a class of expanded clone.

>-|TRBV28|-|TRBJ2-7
CASSLFALNYEQYF
TGTGCCAGCAGTTTATTCGCTCTAAACTACGAGCAGTACTTC
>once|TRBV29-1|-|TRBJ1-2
CSVGGAGYGYTF
TGCAGCGTGGGGGGGGCCGGCTATGGCTACACCTTC
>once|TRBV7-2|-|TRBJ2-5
CASSLALGSETQYF
TGTGCCAGCAGCTTAGCGCTTGGTAGCGAGACCCAGTACTTC
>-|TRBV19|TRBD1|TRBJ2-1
CASRDRGIEQFF
TGTGCCAGTAGGGACAGGGGGATTGAGCAGTTCTTC
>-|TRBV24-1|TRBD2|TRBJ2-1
CATSDATSGSFYEQFF
TGTGCCACCAGTGATGCCACTAGCGGGAGTTTCTATGAGCAGTTCTTC
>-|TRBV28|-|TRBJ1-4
CASTVGPLGAYEKLFF
TGTGCCAGCACCGTGGGTCCGTTGGGGGCTTATGAAAAACTGTTTTTT
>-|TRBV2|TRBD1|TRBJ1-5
CASNTQGDNQPQHF
TGTGCCAGCAACACCCAGGGGGACAATCAGCCCCAGCATTTT
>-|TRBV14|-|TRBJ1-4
CASSRLRGRGNEKLFF
TGTGCCAGCAGCCGACTTAGGGGCAGGGGTAATGAAAAACTGTTTTTT
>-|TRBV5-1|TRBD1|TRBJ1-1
CASSKGADTEAFF
TGCGCCAGCAGCAAGGGGGCAGACACTGAAGCTTTCTTT
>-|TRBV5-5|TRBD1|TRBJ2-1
CASSWTGGNNEQFF
TGTGCCAGCAGCTGGACAGGGGGCAACAATGAGCAGTTCTTC
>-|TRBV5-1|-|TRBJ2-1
CASTQGGPYNEQFF
TGCGCCAGCACCCAGGGTGGCCCCTACAATGAGCAGTTCTTC
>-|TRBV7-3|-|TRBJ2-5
CASSFLQGFCETQYF
TGTGCCAGCAGCTTTTTACAGGGTTTTTGCGAGACCCAGTACTTC
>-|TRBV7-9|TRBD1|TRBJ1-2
CASSSTGTGNYGYTF
TGTGCCAGCAGCTCTACGGGGACAGGAAACTATGGCTACACCTTC
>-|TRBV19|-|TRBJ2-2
CATQGRSTGELFF
TGTGCCACCCAAGGGAGGAGCACCGGGGAGCTGTTTTTT
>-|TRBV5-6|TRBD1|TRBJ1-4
CASSLAVRDRGEKLFF
TGTGCCAGCAGCTTGGCCGTGCGGGACAGGGGTGAAAAACTGTTTTTT
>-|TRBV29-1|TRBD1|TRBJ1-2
CSVAIRDRDPYGYTF
TGCAGCGTTGCAATTAGGGACAGGGATCCCTATGGCTACACCTTC
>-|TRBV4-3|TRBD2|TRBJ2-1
CASSQDWVTSGRAKYNEQFF
TGCGCCAGCAGCCAAGATTGGGTGACTAGCGGGAGGGCCAAGTACAATGAGCAGTTCTTC
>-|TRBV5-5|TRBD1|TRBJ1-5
CASSLGAGGIYQPQHF
TGTGCCAGCAGCTTGGGGGCAGGGGGCATCTATCAGCCCCAGCATTTT
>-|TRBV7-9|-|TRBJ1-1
CASSRDTNTEAFF
TGTGCCAGCAGCCGGGATACGAACACTGAAGCTTTCTTT
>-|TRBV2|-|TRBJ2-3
CASSGRGELAPTDTQYF
TGTGCCAGCAGTGGGCGGGGAGAGCTAGCGCCTACAGATACGCAGTATTTT
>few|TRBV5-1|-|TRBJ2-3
CASSLGGGSTDTQYF
TGCGCCAGCAGCTTGGGCGGAGGGAGCACAGATACGCAGTATTTT
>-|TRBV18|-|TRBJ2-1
CASSRGEGNEQFF
TGTGCCAGCTCACGCGGCGAGGGCAATGAGCAGTTCTTC
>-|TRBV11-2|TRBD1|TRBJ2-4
CASSSRDRQNIQYF
TGTGCCAGCAGCTCTCGGGACAGACAAAACATTCAGTACTTC
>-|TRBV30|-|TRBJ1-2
CAWSVGGHLNYGYTF
TGTGCCTGGAGTGTAGGCGGACACCTTAACTATGGCTACACCTTC
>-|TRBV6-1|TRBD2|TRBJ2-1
CASSGKLADSYNEQFF
TGTGCCAGCAGTGGTAAACTAGCGGATTCCTACAATGAGCAGTTCTTC
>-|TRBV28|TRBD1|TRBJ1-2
CASSERLTGVRGYTF
TGTGCCAGCAGTGAAAGACTGACAGGGGTGAGAGGCTACACCTTC
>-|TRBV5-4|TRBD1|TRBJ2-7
CASTVGGQGVTEQYF
TGTGCCAGCACAGTCGGCGGCCAGGGGGTTACCGAGCAGTACTTC
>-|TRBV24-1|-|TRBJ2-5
CATSEDDGGRGETQYF
TGTGCCACCAGTGAGGATGACGGGGGACGCGGGGAGACCCAGTACTTC
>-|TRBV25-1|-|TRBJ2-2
CASSNTGTPRGELFF
TGTGCCAGCAGCAATACCGGGACACCTCGGGGGGAGCTGTTTTTT
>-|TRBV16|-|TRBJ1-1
CASSQFSGDQNTEAFF
TGTGCCAGCAGCCAATTTAGCGGCGACCAGAACACTGAAGCTTTCTTT
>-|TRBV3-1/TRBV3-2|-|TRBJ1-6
CASSQALRENSPLHF
TGTGCCAGCAGCCAAGCATTAAGAGAGAATTCACCCCTCCACTTT
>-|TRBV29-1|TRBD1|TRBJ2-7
CSVDRQGRNEQYF
TGCAGCGTTGATCGACAGGGGCGGAACGAGCAGTACTTC
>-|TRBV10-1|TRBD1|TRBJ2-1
CASSVRQGDEQFF
TGCGCCAGCAGTGTCCGACAGGGGGATGAGCAGTTCTTC
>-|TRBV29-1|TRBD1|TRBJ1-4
CSVQGGGTGNEKLFF
TGCAGCGTCCAGGGAGGGGGGACAGGGAATGAAAAACTGTTTTTT
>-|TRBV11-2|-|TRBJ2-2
CASSTAINTGELFF
TGTGCCAGCAGCACTGCGATAAACACCGGGGAGCTGTTTTTT
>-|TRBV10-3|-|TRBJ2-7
CAIRGGSSYEQYF
TGTGCCATCAGGGGGGGATCCTCCTACGAGCAGTACTTC
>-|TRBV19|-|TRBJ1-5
CASSIIDRGNQPQHF
TGTGCCAGTAGTATTATAGACAGAGGCAATCAGCCCCAGCATTTT
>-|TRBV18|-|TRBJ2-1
CASSPDPGEQFF
TGTGCCAGCTCACCAGACCCCGGGGAGCAGTTCTTC
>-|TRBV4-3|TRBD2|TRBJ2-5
CASSQVLAGGRPQETQYF
TGCGCCAGCAGCCAAGTCCTAGCGGGAGGGAGACCCCAAGAGACCCAGTACTTC
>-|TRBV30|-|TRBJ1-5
CAWSVSAGGRNQPQHF
TGTGCCTGGAGTGTATCCGCTGGCGGGAGAAATCAGCCCCAGCATTTT
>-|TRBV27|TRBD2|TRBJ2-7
CASSLLGGVYEQYF
TGTGCCAGCAGTTTATTGGGGGGGGTCTACGAGCAGTACTTC
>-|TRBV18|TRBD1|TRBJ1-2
CASSQLDRDGYTF
TGTGCCAGCTCACAACTGGACAGGGATGGCTACACCTTC